Shown below are 2 T cell receptor beta chains from a single sample sequenced in a study of beta chain features in type 1 diabetes. Of the isolated RNA, all was reverse transcribed, and so the sequenced material was expressed TCRB transcripts. Some clones are missing from TCRdb's copy, which holds only in-frame ones; the method was immunoSEQ multiplex PCR. The sample comprises hundreds of thousands of clones, 15% of which are singletons, and about 0.087% rests with the top ten. Material for sequencing was naive CD4+ T cells from blood. Source of these receptors: a man younger than 35 in good health.

This clone occurred a few times. The chain combines TRBV20-1 with TRBJ2-7; tentatively, D is TRBD1 (6 bases). Germline V gives CDR1 DFQATT, CDR2 SNEGSKA (reference sequence). The V end was cut by 3 bases, the J end by 6 bases, with 9 bases between. This CDR3 is 11 amino acids long. CDR3 nucleotide sequence: TGCAGTGCTAGCGACAGGAGCGAGCAGTACTTC. It translates to CSASDRSEQYF.

The rearrangement uses TRBV27 and TRBJ1-4, with D unclear. There are 13 residues in the CDR3. CDR1 is MNHEY and CDR2 is SMNVEV in the germline V gene (reference sequence). V was pared by 3 bases and J by 7 bases, with 9 bases between. The CDR3 loop is CASSLVGREKLFF. The CDR3 DNA is TGTGCCAGCAGTTTGGTGGGTCGTGAAAAACTGTTTTTT. The variable domain in full, completed from reference TRBV27 and TRBJ1-4, reads EAQVTQNPRYLITVTGKKLTVTCSQNMNHEYMSWYRQDPGLGLRQIYYSMNVEVTDKGDVPEGYKVSRKEKRNFPLILESPSPNQTSLYFCASSLVGREKLFFGSGTQLSVL.